The TCR beta chain described here comes from a study of blood T cell repertoires in COVID-19. Study context: T cells, B-cell-depleted T cells, or PBMCs provided the cDNA or gDNA that served as material.

Seattle enrolled patients during active infection and tracked them longitudinally. The CDR3 is 15 residues long. With 5 bases removed from V and 4 bases from J, the gap between germline ends came to 14 bases. From germline, CDR1 is MDHEN and CDR2 SYDVKM. In the original workflow: Reference gene primer amplification yielded estimated nucleated cell counts. Some clones are missing from TCRdb's copy, which holds only in-frame ones; the method was immunoSEQ multiplex PCR. V and J calls and clone size are those listed in that table; D and trimming were worked out from the DNA. The top ten clones hold over 2% of a sample with around 260,000 clones, just over 90% of them seen once.

The sequence was obtained from a woman aged 30 to 39 with COVID-19, enrolled during active disease. The J gene is TRBJ1-4, the V gene TRBV28; D perhaps matches TRBD1 (5 bases). The specimen was peripheral blood. The CDR3 protein is CASSPLGGDNEKLFF. The CDR3 DNA sequence: TGTGCCAGCAGTCCCCTCGGGGGGGATAATGAAAAACTGTTTTTT.